This TCR beta chain was found in a study of blood T cell repertoires in COVID-19 (dated by TCRdb to the early 2020s). In terms of the full investigation: Samples covering the acute and convalescent phases of COVID-19 were provided by collaborators in the United States, Italy and Spain. The repertoires were released in a freely available public database meant as a resource for research on the immune response to SARS-CoV-2. The prospective study material was composed of cDNA or gDNA derived from T cells, B-cell-depleted T cells, or PBMCs. Sample metadata almost always included a de-identified subject ID, COVID-19 status, age in years and sex. Where available, HLA class I and class II types were taken from metadata supplied by the sample provider and were not determined by assay-based typing. The dataset comprised deeply sampled blood TCRbeta repertoires from subjects exposed to, actively infected with, or recovered from COVID-19. Samples were obtained from the ongoing ImmuneRACE study (first 160 participants) and from approximately 1,200 subjects provided by 6 global collaborators. Points the paper makes about the study in general: Clinical and demographic metadata were provided uncurated, with the amount varying by source and participant.

The immunoSEQ Assay, a bias-controlled multiplex PCR, was used to amplify TCRbeta CDR3 regions from genomic DNA. The study's own analysis went as follows. The number of nucleated cells in each sample was estimated from the amplification of reference gene primers within the assay. To quantify the absolute abundance of each unique TCRbeta CDR3 rearrangement, sequence reads were collapsed and filtered. Productive Simpson clonality was computed per sample as the square root of Simpson's diversity index over productive rearrangements. Held by TCRdb, this immuneACCESS table contains in-frame sequences only and omits some clones. Under half of the omission traces to an unresolved V gene where checked; the cause of the rest is unknown. The DNA was the basis for D and trimming; V, J and clone size are from that table. The sample profile shows 100,000 or so clones; around 92% of them were found once. The top ten clonotypes cover 6.3% of the sample.

Whole blood was collected in K2EDTA tubes by collaborating institutions according to the institutions' own protocols. Collaborator samples were shipped for TCRbeta analysis as frozen whole blood, isolated PBMCs, or DNA extracted from either sample type. V lost 4 bases and J lost 1 base; the stretch between them is 11 bases long. Looking up the germline V gene yields CDR1 SGHDT and CDR2 YYEEEE. The CDR3, from cysteine to phenylalanine, totals 14 residues. The DNA shown is the 42-base CDR3, in frame from base 1. The sample holds one count of this clone. Its antigen specificity is not known. Base qualities are not at hand, and no much larger clone is one base apart.

The sample was peripheral blood. This TCR was recovered from an older woman with active COVID-19. In this chain, TRBV5-6 is recombined with TRBJ2-5; TRBD1 is a possible D gene, resting on 5 matching bases. The sequence in DNA is TGTGCCAGCAGCCCCCAACAGGCCCAAGAGACCCAGTACTTC. This codes for CASSPQQAQETQYF.